The clone carrying this T cell receptor (beta chain) was detected ten times or more. The antigen remains unidentified. TCRdb re-called the 5' RACE reads through MiXCR, storing one row per CDR3 protein. The sample shows about 140,000 distinct CDR3 sequences, more than 13% of them seen only once. The sample belongs to a study of T-cell memory formation after mild COVID-19. Overall study findings and caveats: Specificity for SARS-CoV-2 was not confirmed among the second-wave clones peaking on day 37.

With V trimmed by 5 bases and J by 8 bases, 9 bases remained unmatched. This CDR3 contains 14 residues. Looked up from germline, CDR1 is LNHNV and CDR2 is YYDKDF (reference sequence). Sequencing was performed on PBMCs or a T cell subset sorted from them (not recorded which). V usage is TRBV15 and J usage is TRBJ1-1; 9 bases fit TRBD1. The receptor was derived from an adult woman who had mild COVID-19 (a few samples of this study predate the infection). Cell type and time point are not known. The chain's CDR3 is CATSPGTGLPEAFF. The CDR3 nucleotides read TGTGCCACCAGCCCCGGGACAGGGCTTCCGGAAGCTTTCTTT.